The TCR beta chain described here comes from a study of technical replicates of blood from a handful of donors. The V gene end was trimmed by 2 bases and the J gene end by 0 bases; junction bases not matched to a gene: 3. Germline assignment: CDR1 GTSNPN and CDR2 SVGIG (reference sequence). The CDR3 loop spans 14 amino acids. TCRdb keeps only in-frame clones here, not all; method: immunoSEQ multiplex PCR. The table records about 83,000 clones, about 96% of them present only once. The sequence derives from a human donor in good health. The chain combines TRBV30 with TRBJ2-7; 8 bases are a match to TRBD1. Sequencing was carried out using T cells isolated from PBMCs. The CDR3 DNA reads as TGTGCCTGGAGTCGGGACAGGAGCTCCTACGAGCAGTACTTC. Protein product: CAWSRDRSSYEQYF.